This entry features one TCR beta chain sequence. Its antigen is not identified. The germline V and J ends were trimmed by 3 bases and 0 bases, with 9 bases remaining between them. The CDR3 loop spans 15 amino acids. Germline assignment: CDR1 LGHDT and CDR2 YNNKEL (reference sequence). The sample comes from a study of T cell responses to AZD1222 COVID-19 vaccine. General study results and limits: Repertoire samples came only from after the peak T cell response.

The assay was immunoSEQ multiplex PCR, and TCRdb's table has in-frame clones only and misses some. This table holds under 200,000 clones, roughly 92% found once. The J gene is TRBJ2-1, the V gene TRBV3-1 (or the pseudogene TRBV3-2); D is ambiguous. The material was peripheral blood, obtained on day 0 of AZD1222 vaccination. The receptor's source is an adult in good health. The CDR3 nucleotides are TGTGCCAGCAGCCAGGCCTTAGGCTCCTACAATGAGCAGTTCTTC. Translating gives CASSQALGSYNEQFF.